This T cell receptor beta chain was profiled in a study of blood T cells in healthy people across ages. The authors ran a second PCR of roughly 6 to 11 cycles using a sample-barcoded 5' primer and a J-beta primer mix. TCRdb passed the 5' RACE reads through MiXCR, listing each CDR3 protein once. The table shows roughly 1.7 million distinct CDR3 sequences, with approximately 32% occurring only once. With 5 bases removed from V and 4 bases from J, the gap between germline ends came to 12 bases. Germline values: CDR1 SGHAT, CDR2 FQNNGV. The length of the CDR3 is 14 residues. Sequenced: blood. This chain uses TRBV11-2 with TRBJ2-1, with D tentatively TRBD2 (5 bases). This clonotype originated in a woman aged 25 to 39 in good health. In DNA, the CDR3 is TGTGCCAGCAGCGACCGGGATGCGTACAATGAGCAGTTCTTC. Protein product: CASSDRDAYNEQFF.